In this sample, the clone carrying this TCR beta chain turned up many times. As yet, its antigen is unknown. The data were taken from a study of PD-1 blockade in mismatch repair-deficient tumors. Study as a whole: Enrolled about 2013-2016, patients had progressing, pretreated mismatch repair-deficient cancers of 12 types.

Every patient had mismatch repair deficiency by PCR or immunohistochemistry. A few pembrolizumab responders had their TCRs sequenced. V was pared by 8 bases and J by 1 base, with 15 bases between. The germline CDR1 and CDR2 sequences are LNHDA and SQIVND (reference sequence). The CDR3 is made up of 15 amino acids. Measured with immunoSEQ multiplex PCR; TCRdb has only the in-frame clones, and not every one. The table shows approximately 100,000 clones, with about four fifths occurring only once. Notes on the study in general: Tumor-resident clones, often undetectable pretreatment in blood, expanded then contracted after pembrolizumab.

The TCR originated in an adult with mismatch repair-deficient cancer. The chain carries TRBV19 and TRBJ1-3; possible D gene TRBD1, 6 bases. Specimen: peripheral blood, collected roughly 35 weeks after starting pembrolizumab. The CDR3 loop reads CASYSQGSSGNTIYF. Here the CDR3 DNA reads TGTGCCAGTTATTCCCAGGGGTCTTCTGGAAACACCATATATTTT.